These 4 T cell receptor beta chains originate from one sample sequenced in a study of regulatory T cells in long-lasting Graves disease. Construction of TCR beta libraries relied on iRepertoire HTBI primers and on Arm-PCR targeting CDR3 regions. TCRdb fed the multiplex PCR reads into MiXCR, producing one record per CDR3 protein. Altogether 550,000 to 600,000 distinct CDR3 sequences are present, about 16% being singletons, with the ten largest covering around 11%. This sample's time point: newly diagnosed GD, antithyroid drugs for less than 3 months. PBMCs were the source of the RNA used for TCR sequencing. The same specimen was also included in a second study, on T cells in Graves' hyperthyroidism and ophthalmopathy.

Specimen: peripheral blood mononuclear cells (PBMCs), collected at new diagnosis, from a patient treated with antithyroid drugs. The source of these receptors is a man aged 18 to 30 with Graves disease.

The chain recombines TRBV30 with TRBJ2-6; TRBD1 might be the D (6 bases). Germline lookup yields CDR1 GTSNPN and CDR2 SVGIG (reference sequence). CDR3 size: 17 residues. V lost 1 base to trimming and J lost 0 bases, with 13 bases between them. CDR3 protein: CAWSENRVHSGANVLTF. The CDR3 DNA reads TGTGCCTGGAGTGAAAACAGGGTACACTCTGGGGCCAACGTCCTGACTTTC.

Comments on this clonotype: A much larger clonotype is one base distant, so this may be a read error. The chain uses TRBV7-3 and TRBJ2-1, with 7 bases aligning to TRBD1. Germline lookup yields CDR1 SGHTA and CDR2 FQGTGA. This CDR3 is 15 amino acids long. The ends lost 2 bases at V and 9 bases at J; junction bases unmatched: 10. CDR3: CASSLFRDSTSEQFF. The CDR3 DNA follows: TGTGCCAGCAGCTTATTCCGGGACAGCACCAGTGAGCAGTTCTTC.

V gene TRBV20-1 combines with J gene TRBJ2-2; no clear D gene. The CDR3 has 12 residues. CDR1 and CDR2 from the germline V gene are DFQATT and SNEGSKA (reference sequence). The V end was cut by 3 bases, the J end by 1 base, with 3 bases between. CDR3 sequence: CSASRNTGELFF. CDR3 DNA: TGCAGTGCTAGCAGGAACACCGGGGAGCTGTTTTTT.

This clonotype was observed many times. This chain uses TRBV7-6 with TRBJ2-3; 9 bases align to TRBD2. The CDR3 loop spans 18 amino acids. V shed 2 bases and J 1 base; nucleotides not matched to a gene: 10. The germline V gene has CDR1 SGHVS and CDR2 FNYEAQ. This chain's CDR3 is CASSLYGGREYGTDTQYF. CDR3 in DNA: TGTGCCAGCAGCTTATACGGCGGGAGGGAATACGGCACAGATACGCAGTATTTT.